This passage covers 2 T cell receptor beta chains from one sample sequenced in a study of chemoradiotherapy in HPV16-positive cancers. Some clones are missing from TCRdb's copy, which holds only in-frame ones; the method was immunoSEQ multiplex PCR. The sample lists approximately 30,000 clones, around 87% seen once, with 2.1% in the top ten. The specimen was blood, collected from a patient who underwent chemoradiotherapy. The receptors here all came from a human donor with HPV-associated anogenital cancer.

J is TRBJ2-2 and V is TRBV11-2; D call uncertain. Germline V gives CDR1 SGHAT, CDR2 FQNNGV. V was cut by 5 bases and J by 2 bases, with 3 bases left in between. The CDR3 has 12 residues. CDR3 residues: CASSPNTGELFF. For the CDR3, the DNA is TGTGCCAGCAGCCCCAACACCGGGGAGCTGTTTTTT.

The chain has TRBV7-2 and TRBJ2-7; D may be TRBD1 (5 bases). V lost 1 base, J lost 6 bases, and 10 bases lay in between. This CDR3 spans 13 amino acids. Germline V CDR1 and CDR2: SGHTA, FQGNSA. CDR3 coding DNA: TGTGCCAGCAGCTTAGGGCCAGGGCGCGAGCAGTACTTC. As protein: CASSLGPGREQYF. The full variable domain, its missing parts supplied by reference TRBV7-2 and TRBJ2-7, is GAGVSQSPSNKVTEKGKDVELRCDPISGHTALYWYRQSLGQGLEFLIYFQGNSAPDKSGLPSDRFSAERTGGSVSTLTIQRTQQEDSAVYLCASSLGPGREQYFGPGTRLTVT.